This note documents a single T cell receptor (beta chain) sequence. What it binds is not known. The primer mix had 60 Vbeta and 13 Jbeta primers. Here immunoSEQ multiplex PCR was the method, and the copy in TCRdb shows in-frame clones only, minus some. The sample is made up of approximately 140,000 clones, and the top ten hold 1.5% to 2% of it. This entry comes from a study of cytomegalovirus exposure and HLA in healthy donors. The CDR3 is 15 amino acids. Germline V CDR1 and CDR2: LGHNA, YSLEER. V was shortened by 0 bases and J by 5 bases, with 13 bases between the two germline ends. This cohort consisted of healthy bone marrow donors. Study-level results: For most subjects, TCR beta sequences were reported to predict HLA-A and HLA-B alleles with accuracy. When the data were analyzed later, several of the most significant clusters appeared to be linked to common viral pathogens. Most CMV-associated TCR beta chains were later found to appear HLA-restricted.

The chain links TRBV4-3 to TRBJ1-1; a weak D match, TRBD1 (5 bases). Specimen: PBMCs. The TCR comes from a woman between 50 and 59 years old in good health and CMV-seronegative. The CDR3 bases are TGCGCCAGCAGCCAAGATCGGGCGGGGGGGACTGAAGCTTTCTTT. Protein sequence: CASSQDRAGGTEAFF.